These T cell receptor beta chains were read from a single sample in a study of T cells in Graves' hyperthyroidism and ophthalmopathy. TCRdb reanalysed the multiplex PCR reads using MiXCR and keeps one entry per CDR3 protein. The data contain a few hundred thousand distinct CDR3 sequences, about 18% of them singletons. Material for sequencing was blood. The receptors stem from a woman between 18 and 29 years old with Graves' hyperthyroidism. Both conserved end residues are part of each CDR3. Fields, in order: D gene, clone size, V gene, J gene, CDR3 length, CDR3 DNA, CDR3 protein. The D gene is left open where the match is weak. The listing skips clone size in some rows; elsewhere it reads once, few, many or a size class.

NA,few,TRBV18,TRBJ1-1,13,TGTGCCAGCTCCCCCGGAGTCGACAATTCCGATTTCTTT,CASSPGVDNSDFF
NA,many,TRBV2,TRBJ1-5,14,TGTGCCAGCAGTGAAGTGGGGGGCACTCAGCCCCAGCATTTT,CASSEVGGTQPQHF
NA,NA,TRBV5-1,TRBJ1-6,15,TGCGCCAGCAGCCCGATCACCACGAATAATTCACCCCTCCACTTT,CASSPITTNNSPLHF
TRBD1,NA,TRBV4-1,TRBJ2-6,20,TGCGCCAGCAGCCAAGTCGACCCCCAGCAGGGACAGTTTGGGGCCAACGTCCTGACTTTC,CASSQVDPQQGQFGANVLTF
NA,many,TRBV6-1,TRBJ1-5,15,TGTGCCAGCTCGAAGGGGCTGTTTAGCAATCAGCCCCAGCATTTT,CASSKGLFSNQPQHF
NA,many,TRBV25-1,TRBJ1-3,18,TGTGCCAGCAGGGGGATCGGGGGAGGGGGAATGTCTGGAAACACCATATATTTT,CASRGIGGGGMSGNTIYF
TRBD1,once,TRBV27,TRBJ2-5,15,TGTGCCAGCAGTCCACCAGGGGGCCTGGAAGAGACCCAGTACTTC,CASSPPGGLEETQYF
TRBD1,NA,TRBV18,TRBJ1-1,15,TGTGCCAGCTCACCACTTTACAGGGGGGCCACTGAAGCTTTCTTT,CASSPLYRGATEAFF
NA,many,TRBV11-1,TRBJ2-7,14,TGTGCCAGCAGCGGGATCGCCAGCTCCTACGAGCAGTACTTC,CASSGIASSYEQYF
NA,many,TRBV6-5,TRBJ2-5,16,TGTGCCAGCAGTTACTCGAAGGGCGGAGTCCAAGAGACCCAGTACTTC,CASSYSKGGVQETQYF
NA,few,TRBV28,TRBJ1-1,12,TGTGCCAGCAGTCGGACGGACACTGAAGCTTTCTTT,CASSRTDTEAFF
TRBD1,many,TRBV6-1,TRBJ2-7,13,TGTGCCAGCACCGCGGGACAGGGGTACGAGCAGTACTTC,CASTAGQGYEQYF
TRBD2,NA,TRBV20-1,TRBJ2-5,13,TGCAGTGCTTTAGCGGGGGGGCTGGAGACCCAGTACTTC,CSALAGGLETQYF
TRBD2,NA,TRBV13,TRBJ2-7,16,TGTGCCAGCAGCTTGGCCGGGACTAGCGGGGGTTACGAGCAGTACTTC,CASSLAGTSGGYEQYF
NA,many,TRBV5-1,TRBJ2-7,14,TGCGCCAGCAGCTCCCTAGCCGGGGCAGTCGAGCAGTACTTC,CASSSLAGAVEQYF
TRBD1,many,TRBV7-9,TRBJ2-1,15,TGTGCCACCCCGGGGACAGGGAGCTCCTACAATGAGCAGTTCTTC,CATPGTGSSYNEQFF
NA,few,TRBV3-1,TRBJ2-7,19,TGTGCCAGCAGCCAAGAAATTCTTTTAGGTGTGGACTACGGGTACGAGCAGTACTTC,CASSQEILLGVDYGYEQYF
TRBD1,many,TRBV6-2/TRBV6-3,TRBJ1-5,15,TGTGCCAGCAGTACGAGGACAGGGGGCGATCAGCCCCAGCATTTT,CASSTRTGGDQPQHF
NA,NA,TRBV6-1,TRBJ1-2,15,TGTGCCAGCAGTGAGCTCCGATATTATAACTATGGCTACACCTTC,CASSELRYYNYGYTF
TRBD1,many,TRBV6-5,TRBJ1-1,14,TGTGCCAGCAGAACTCGAACAGGGGCCACTGAAGCTTTCTTT,CASRTRTGATEAFF
NA,NA,TRBV29-1,TRBJ2-5,14,TGCAGCGTTGGGGCGGCTAGCTGGGGGGAGACCCAGTACTTC,CSVGAASWGETQYF
TRBD2,NA,TRBV9,TRBJ2-3,16,TGTGCCAGCAGCGTAGGACTAGCGGGGGTCACAGATACGCAGTATTTT,CASSVGLAGVTDTQYF
TRBD1,many,TRBV29-1,TRBJ2-7,14,TGCAGCGTTGGCAAAAGGACAGGGCCCTTCGAGCAGTACTTC,CSVGKRTGPFEQYF
NA,few,TRBV7-9,TRBJ2-7,13,TGTGCCAGCAGCTTCACAAGGCCGTACGAGCAGTACTTC,CASSFTRPYEQYF
NA,few,TRBV5-1,TRBJ1-5,17,TGCGCCAGCAGCTTGGCCCCTCGGGGAGCTAGCAATCAGCCCCAGCATTTT,CASSLAPRGASNQPQHF
TRBD1,NA,TRBV20-1,TRBJ1-3,19,TGCAGTGCTAGAGCTGAAACTGGGCAGGGGGCCCTCTCTGGAAACACCATATATTTT,CSARAETGQGALSGNTIYF
TRBD1,many,TRBV4-2,TRBJ1-2,16,TGTGCCAGCAGCCAAGATGAGGGACAGGGAGGCTATGGCTACACCTTC,CASSQDEGQGGYGYTF
NA,many,TRBV11-2,TRBJ1-5,13,TGTGCCAGCACCCAGGCCAGCTATCAGCCCCAGCATTTT,CASTQASYQPQHF
NA,NA,TRBV20-1,TRBJ1-6,14,TGCAGTGCTCGCAGGGAATCCCTCGTAATACCCCTCCACTTT,CSARRESLVIPLHF
NA,many,TRBV6-5,TRBJ1-1,14,TGTGCCAGCAGTTGGAGGGAGCTGGACACTGAAGCTTTCTTT,CASSWRELDTEAFF
NA,many,TRBV28,TRBJ1-5,15,TGTGCCAGCAGTCCCCCCTGGTCCTTCAATCAGCCCCAGCATTTT,CASSPPWSFNQPQHF
NA,many,TRBV5-1,TRBJ2-5,12,TGTGCCAGCAGTTTAGAGCAAGAGACCCAGTACTTC,CASSLEQETQYF
TRBD1,many,TRBV6-1,TRBJ1-5,14,TGTGCCAGCAGCCGGACAGGGGAAGGTCAGCCCCAGCATTTT,CASSRTGEGQPQHF
TRBD1,NA,TRBV28,TRBJ1-5,15,TGTGCCAGCACCCCGGACAGGGGGCAAGGTCAGCCCCAGCATTTT,CASTPDRGQGQPQHF
NA,NA,TRBV6-1,TRBJ1-3,14,TGTGCCAGCAGTGTGTCTTCCTCTGGAAACACCATATATTTT,CASSVSSSGNTIYF
TRBD2,NA,TRBV12-3/TRBV12-4,TRBJ2-7,15,TGTGCCAGCAGTTTAAGCGGGAGGGCCTGGGACGAGCAGTACTTC,CASSLSGRAWDEQYF
NA,many,TRBV2,TRBJ1-2,14,TGTGCCAGCGGGAAGAGGACAAGTAAAGAATCCTACACCTTC,CASGKRTSKESYTF
TRBD1,many,TRBV20-1,TRBJ2-7,14,TGCAGTGCTAGAGAGGACAGGGGGCATAACGAGCAGTACTTC,CSAREDRGHNEQYF
TRBD1,many,TRBV30,TRBJ2-7,15,TGTGCCTGGGGTTCAACGGACAGGGGGCTCTACGAGCAGTACTTC,CAWGSTDRGLYEQYF
TRBD1,few,TRBV11-1,TRBJ1-5,16,TGTGCCAGCAGCTTAGCTGTAACAGGGGGCTATCAGCCCCAGCATTTT,CASSLAVTGGYQPQHF